This TCR beta chain was documented in a study of spatial heterogeneity in lung cancer. Details on this clonotype: The size of this beta chain means little, since it is a stray read in a library made for alpha chains.

MiXCR, applied by TCRdb to the 5' RACE reads, yields one record per CDR3 protein. The sample data list some 100 distinct CDR3 sequences. The time point denotes: sample taken at primary tumor resection. Whole RNA obtained from tumor, nontumor lung or frozen PBMC underwent sequencing without sorting. The source was PBMCs, collected at surgery. The TCR was taken from a male donor with early-stage non-small cell lung cancer.

CDR3 DNA: TGTGCCAGCAGCTTAGAACCGGTCACTGAAGCTTTCTTT. Amino acids: CASSLEPVTEAFF. The chain joins TRBV7-2 to TRBJ1-1; D is undetermined. There are 13 residues in the CDR3. Germline V gene lookup returns CDR1 SGHTA and CDR2 FQGNSA. Trimming pared 1 base from V and 4 bases from J, leaving 7 bases between.